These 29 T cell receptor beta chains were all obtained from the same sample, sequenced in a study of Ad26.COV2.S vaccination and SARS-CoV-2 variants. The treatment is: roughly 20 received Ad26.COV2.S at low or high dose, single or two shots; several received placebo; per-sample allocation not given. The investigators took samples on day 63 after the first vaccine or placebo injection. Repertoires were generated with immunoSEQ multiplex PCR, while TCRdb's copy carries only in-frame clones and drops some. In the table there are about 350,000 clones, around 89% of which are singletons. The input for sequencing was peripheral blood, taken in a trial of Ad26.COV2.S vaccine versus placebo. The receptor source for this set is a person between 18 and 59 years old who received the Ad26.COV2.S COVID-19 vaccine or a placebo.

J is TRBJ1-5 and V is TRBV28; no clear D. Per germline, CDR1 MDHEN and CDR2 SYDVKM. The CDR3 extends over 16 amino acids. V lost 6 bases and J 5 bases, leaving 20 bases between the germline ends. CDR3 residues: CASRAVKPSGDQPQHF. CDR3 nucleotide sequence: TGTGCCAGCAGGGCTGTGAAGCCGAGCGGCGATCAGCCCCAGCATTTT.

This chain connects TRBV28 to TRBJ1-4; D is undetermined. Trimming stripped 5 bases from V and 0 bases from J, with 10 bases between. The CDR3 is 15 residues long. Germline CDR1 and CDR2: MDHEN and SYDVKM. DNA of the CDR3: TGTGCCAGCAGTGCCCGGAGCGCAACTAATGAAAAACTGTTTTTT. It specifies CASSARSATNEKLFF.

The CDR3 sequence: CASSYSPGLAADTQYF. CDR3 DNA: TGTGCCAGCAGTTACTCTCCGGGACTAGCGGCAGATACGCAGTATTTT. The chain uses TRBV6-2 or TRBV6-3 and TRBJ2-3; TRBD2 agrees at 11 bases. The CDR3 contains 16 residues. The ends lost 0 bases at V and 4 bases at J; junction bases unmatched: 3. In germline, CDR1 is MNHEY, CDR2 SVGEGT.

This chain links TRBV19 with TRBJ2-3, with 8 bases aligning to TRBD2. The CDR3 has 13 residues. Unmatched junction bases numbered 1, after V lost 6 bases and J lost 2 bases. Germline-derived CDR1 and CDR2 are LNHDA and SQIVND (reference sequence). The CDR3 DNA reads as TGTGCCAGTAGAGCGGGAGCCACAGATACGCAGTATTTT. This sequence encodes CASRAGATDTQYF. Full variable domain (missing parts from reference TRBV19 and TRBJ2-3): DGGITQSPKYLFRKEGQNVTLSCEQNLNHDAMYWYRQDPGQGLRLIYYSQIVNDFQKGDIAEGYSVSREKKESFPLTVTSAQKNPTAFYLCASRAGATDTQYFGPGTRLTVL.

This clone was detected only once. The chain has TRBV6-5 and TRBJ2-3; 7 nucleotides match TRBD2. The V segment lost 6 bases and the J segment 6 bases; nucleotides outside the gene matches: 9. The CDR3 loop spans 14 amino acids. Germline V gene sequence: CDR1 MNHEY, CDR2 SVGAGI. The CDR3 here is CASSDPGGSDTQYF. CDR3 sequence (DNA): TGTGCCAGCAGCGATCCGGGGGGATCGGATACGCAGTATTTT.

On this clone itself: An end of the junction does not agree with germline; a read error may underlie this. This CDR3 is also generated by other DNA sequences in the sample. DNA of the CDR3: TGTGCCACCAGTAGAGATAATTCACCCCTCCACTTT. Translating gives CATSRDNSPLHF. V usage is TRBV15 and J usage is TRBJ1-6; D uncertain. Germline V gene lookup returns CDR1 LNHNV and CDR2 YYDKDF (reference sequence). The length of the CDR3 is 12 residues.

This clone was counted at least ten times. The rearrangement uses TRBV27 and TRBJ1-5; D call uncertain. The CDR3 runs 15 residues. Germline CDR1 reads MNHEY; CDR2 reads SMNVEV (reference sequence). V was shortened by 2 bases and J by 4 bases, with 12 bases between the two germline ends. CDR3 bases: TGTGCCAGCAGTTTAACCCGGGCCCTAAATCAGCCCCAGCATTTT. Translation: CASSLTRALNQPQHF.

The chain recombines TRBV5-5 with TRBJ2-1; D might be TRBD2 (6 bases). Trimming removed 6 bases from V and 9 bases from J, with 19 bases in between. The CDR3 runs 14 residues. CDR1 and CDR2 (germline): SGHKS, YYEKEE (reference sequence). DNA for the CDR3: TGTGCCAGCACTTATGGGCTTCTCGGGGGTGAGCAGTTCTTC. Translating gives CASTYGLLGGEQFF.

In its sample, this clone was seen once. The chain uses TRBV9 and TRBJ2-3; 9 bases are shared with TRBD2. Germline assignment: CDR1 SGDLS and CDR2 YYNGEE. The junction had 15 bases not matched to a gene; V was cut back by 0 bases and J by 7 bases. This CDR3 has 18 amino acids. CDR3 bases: TGTGCCAGCAGCGTAGGGATCGCGGGCGGGGGGGCCCCGAATACGCAGTATTTT. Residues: CASSVGIAGGGAPNTQYF.

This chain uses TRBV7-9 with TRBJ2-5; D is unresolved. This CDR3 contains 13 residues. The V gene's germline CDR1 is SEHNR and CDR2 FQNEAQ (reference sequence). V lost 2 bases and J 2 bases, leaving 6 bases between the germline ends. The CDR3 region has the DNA TGTGCCAGCAGCTTAACAGCACAAGAGACCCAGTACTTC. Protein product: CASSLTAQETQYF.

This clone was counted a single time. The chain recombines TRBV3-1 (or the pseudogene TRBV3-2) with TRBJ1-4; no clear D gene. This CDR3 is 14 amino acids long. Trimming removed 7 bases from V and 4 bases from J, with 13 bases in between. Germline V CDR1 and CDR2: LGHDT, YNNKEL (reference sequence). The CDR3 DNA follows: TGTGCCAGCACCCCCCGAGGCCTTAATGAAAAACTGTTTTTT. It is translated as CASTPRGLNEKLFF.

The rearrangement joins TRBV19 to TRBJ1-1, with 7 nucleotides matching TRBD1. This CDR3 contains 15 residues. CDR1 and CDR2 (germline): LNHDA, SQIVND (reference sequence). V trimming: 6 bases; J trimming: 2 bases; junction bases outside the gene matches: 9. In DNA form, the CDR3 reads TGTGCCAGTAGAAACAGGGGTCCCTTTAACACTGAAGCTTTCTTT. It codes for CASRNRGPFNTEAFF.

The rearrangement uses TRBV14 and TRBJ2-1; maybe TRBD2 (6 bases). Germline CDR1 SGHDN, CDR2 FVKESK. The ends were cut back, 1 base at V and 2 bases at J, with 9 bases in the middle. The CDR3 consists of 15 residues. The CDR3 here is CASSQGGTTYNEQFF. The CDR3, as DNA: TGTGCCAGCAGCCAAGGCGGGACCACCTACAATGAGCAGTTCTTC.

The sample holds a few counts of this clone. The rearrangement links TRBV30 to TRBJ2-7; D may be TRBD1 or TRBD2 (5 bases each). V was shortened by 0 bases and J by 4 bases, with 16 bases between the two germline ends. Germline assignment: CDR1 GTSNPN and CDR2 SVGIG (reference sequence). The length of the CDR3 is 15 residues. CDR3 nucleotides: TGTGCCTGGAGTGTATGGGGGACCGGGCAATACGAGCAGTACTTC. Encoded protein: CAWSVWGTGQYEQYF.

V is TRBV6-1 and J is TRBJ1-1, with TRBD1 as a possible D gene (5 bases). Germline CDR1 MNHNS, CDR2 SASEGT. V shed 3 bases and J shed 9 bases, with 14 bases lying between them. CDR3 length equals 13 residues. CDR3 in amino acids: CASSDPGTAKAFF. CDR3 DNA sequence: TGTGCCAGCAGTGACCCCGGGACGGCTAAAGCTTTCTTT.

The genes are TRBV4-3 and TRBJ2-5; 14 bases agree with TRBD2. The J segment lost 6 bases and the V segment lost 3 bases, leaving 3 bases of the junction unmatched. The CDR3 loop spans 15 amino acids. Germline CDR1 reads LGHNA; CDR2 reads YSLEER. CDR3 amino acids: CASSQTSGGAQTQYF. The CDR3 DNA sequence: TGCGCCAGCAGCCAGACTAGCGGGGGGGCCCAGACCCAGTACTTC.

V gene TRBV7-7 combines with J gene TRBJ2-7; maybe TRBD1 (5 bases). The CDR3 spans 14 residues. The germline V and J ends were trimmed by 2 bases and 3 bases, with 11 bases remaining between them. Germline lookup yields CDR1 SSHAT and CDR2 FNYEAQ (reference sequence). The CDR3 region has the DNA TGTGCCAGCAGCTTAAGCGTAGGGGACTACGAGCAGTACTTC. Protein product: CASSLSVGDYEQYF.

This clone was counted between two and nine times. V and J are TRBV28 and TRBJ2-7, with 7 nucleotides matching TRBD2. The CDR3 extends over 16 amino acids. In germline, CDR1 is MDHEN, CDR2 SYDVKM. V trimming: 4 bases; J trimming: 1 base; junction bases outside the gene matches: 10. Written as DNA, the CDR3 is TGTGCCAGCAGTTCCTCCGAGTGGGAGGGGTCCTACGAGCAGTACTTC. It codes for CASSSSEWEGSYEQYF.

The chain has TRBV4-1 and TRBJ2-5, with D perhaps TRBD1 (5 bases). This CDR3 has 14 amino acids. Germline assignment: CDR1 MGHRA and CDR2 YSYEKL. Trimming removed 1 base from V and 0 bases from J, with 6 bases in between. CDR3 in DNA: TGCGCCAGCAGCCAAGCAGGGAACCAAGAGACCCAGTACTTC. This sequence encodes CASSQAGNQETQYF.

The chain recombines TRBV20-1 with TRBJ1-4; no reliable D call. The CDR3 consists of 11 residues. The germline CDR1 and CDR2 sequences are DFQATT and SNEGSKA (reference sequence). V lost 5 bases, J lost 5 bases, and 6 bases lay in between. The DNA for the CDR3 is TGCAGTGCTTACAGCAATGAAAAACTGTTTTTT. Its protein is CSAYSNEKLFF.

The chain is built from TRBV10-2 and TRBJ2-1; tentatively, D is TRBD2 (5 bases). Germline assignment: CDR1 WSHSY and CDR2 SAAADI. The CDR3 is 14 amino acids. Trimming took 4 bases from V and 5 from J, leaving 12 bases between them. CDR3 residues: CASSVARVNNEQFF. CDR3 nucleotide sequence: TGCGCCAGCAGTGTCGCGCGGGTCAACAATGAGCAGTTCTTC.

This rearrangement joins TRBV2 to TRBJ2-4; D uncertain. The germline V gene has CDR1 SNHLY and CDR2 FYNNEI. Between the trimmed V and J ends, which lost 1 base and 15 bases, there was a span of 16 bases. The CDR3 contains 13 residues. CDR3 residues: CASSEGPTLLGYF. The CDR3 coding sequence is TGTGCCAGCAGTGAAGGTCCGACCTTATTAGGGTACTTC.

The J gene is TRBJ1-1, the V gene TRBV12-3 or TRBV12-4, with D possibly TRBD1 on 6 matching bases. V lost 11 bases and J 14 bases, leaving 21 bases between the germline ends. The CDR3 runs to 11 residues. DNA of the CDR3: TGTGCCGGGGGCATGGGAGGGCGCGTCTTCTTT. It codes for CAGGMGGRVFF.

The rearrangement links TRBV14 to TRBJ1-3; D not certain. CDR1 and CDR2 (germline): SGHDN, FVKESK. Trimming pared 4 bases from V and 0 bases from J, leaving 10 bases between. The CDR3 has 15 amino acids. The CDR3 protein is CASSRQAGSGNTIYF. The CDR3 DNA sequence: TGTGCCAGCAGCCGCCAAGCCGGCTCTGGAAACACCATATATTTT.

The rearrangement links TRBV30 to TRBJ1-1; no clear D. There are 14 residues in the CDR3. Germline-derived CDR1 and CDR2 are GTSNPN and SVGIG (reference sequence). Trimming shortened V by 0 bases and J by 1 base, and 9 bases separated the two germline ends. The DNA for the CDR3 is TGTGCCTGGAGTGTACGCCAGCAGAACACTGAAGCTTTCTTT. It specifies CAWSVRQQNTEAFF.

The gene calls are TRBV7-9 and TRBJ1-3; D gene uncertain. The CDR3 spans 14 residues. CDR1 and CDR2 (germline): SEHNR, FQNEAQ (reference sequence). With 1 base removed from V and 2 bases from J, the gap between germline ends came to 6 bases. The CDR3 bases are TGTGCCAGCAGCTTAGACAGTGCTGGAAACACCATATATTTT. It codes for CASSLDSAGNTIYF.

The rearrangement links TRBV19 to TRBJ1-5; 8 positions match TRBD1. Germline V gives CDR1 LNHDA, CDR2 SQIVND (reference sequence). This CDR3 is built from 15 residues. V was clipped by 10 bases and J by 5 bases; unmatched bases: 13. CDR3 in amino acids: CATHNGQGVDQPQHF. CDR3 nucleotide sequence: TGTGCCACCCACAATGGACAGGGCGTCGATCAGCCCCAGCATTTT.

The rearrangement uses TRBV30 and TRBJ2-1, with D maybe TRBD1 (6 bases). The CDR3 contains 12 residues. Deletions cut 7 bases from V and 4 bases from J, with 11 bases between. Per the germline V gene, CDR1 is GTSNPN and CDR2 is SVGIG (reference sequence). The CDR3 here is CALDSPYNEQFF. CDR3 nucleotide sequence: TGTGCCTTGGACAGTCCTTACAATGAGCAGTTCTTC.

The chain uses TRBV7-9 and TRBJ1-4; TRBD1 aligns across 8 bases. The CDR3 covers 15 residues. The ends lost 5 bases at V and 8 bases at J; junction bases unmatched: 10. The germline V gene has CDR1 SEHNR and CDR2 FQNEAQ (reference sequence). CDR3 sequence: CASSASRTGIEKLFF. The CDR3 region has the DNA TGTGCCAGCAGCGCCTCGAGGACAGGGATCGAAAAACTGTTTTTT.